These 28 T cell receptor beta chains were sequenced from one sample in a study of cytomegalovirus exposure and HLA in healthy donors. PCR primers comprised 60 Vbeta and 13 Jbeta primers. Data came from immunoSEQ multiplex PCR; TCRdb stores just in-frame clones and leaves some out. The sample has fewer than 250,000 clones, roughly 80% seen once; the top ten hold nearly 6%. Sequences were obtained from PBMCs. These TCRs come from a man aged 35-49 years in good health and CMV-seropositive.

This clone turned up a few times. The rearrangement uses TRBV6-6 and TRBJ1-5; maybe TRBD1 (5 bases). The V end lost 7 bases, the J end lost 1 base, and 11 bases lay between the germline ends. This CDR3 has 14 residues. Germline CDR1 and CDR2: MNHNY and SVGAGI (reference sequence). CDR3 sequence (DNA): TGTGCCAGCACCGCAGCAGGGAGCAATCAGCCCCAGCATTTT. It translates to CASTAAGSNQPQHF.

This chain links TRBV6-6 with TRBJ2-3; 9 nucleotides agree with TRBD2. CDR3 length equals 16 residues. V was pared by 2 bases and J by 4 bases, with 7 bases of the junction left unmatched. Germline values: CDR1 MNHNY, CDR2 SVGAGI (reference sequence). In nucleotides, the CDR3 is TGTGCCAGCAGTTACCTAGCGGGGTTCATGGCAGATACGCAGTATTTT. Translated, it gives CASSYLAGFMADTQYF.

The genes are TRBV4-1 and TRBJ1-1, with D unresolved. The V gene's germline CDR1 is MGHRA and CDR2 YSYEKL. Trimming took off 0 bases at V and 1 base at J, with 9 bases between the two ends. This CDR3 spans 15 amino acids. The CDR3 DNA reads TGCGCCAGCAGCCAAGAACGTTCGGGGAACACTGAAGCTTTCTTT. It encodes CASSQERSGNTEAFF.

This chain joins TRBV2 and TRBJ1-5; 7 nucleotides line up with TRBD1. CDR3 length equals 14 residues. V lost 3 bases and J lost 4; bases outside the gene matches: 3. Looked up from germline, CDR1 is SNHLY and CDR2 is FYNNEI. The CDR3 nucleotides read TGTGCCAGCAGTGATCTCAGGGGGAATCAGCCCCAGCATTTT. Its translation: CASSDLRGNQPQHF.

The V and J genes are TRBV5-4 and TRBJ1-2; tentative D call: TRBD1 (5 bases). Germline V gene sequence: CDR1 SGHNT, CDR2 YYREEE (reference sequence). Trimming removed 7 bases from V and 6 bases from J, with 19 bases in between. The CDR3 contains 14 residues. CDR3 protein: CASASDIGRDGYTF. The CDR3 DNA follows: TGTGCCAGCGCTTCGGACATCGGGCGAGATGGCTACACCTTC.

The chain carries TRBV6-5 and TRBJ2-2, with 9 bases lining up with TRBD2. CDR1 is MNHEY, CDR2 SVGAGI, per germline. The CDR3 consists of 14 residues. Trimming removed 6 bases from V and 7 bases from J; junction bases left unmatched: 6. The CDR3 region has the DNA TGTGCCAGCAGGGCCGGACTAGCGAGCGGGGAGCTGTTTTTT. Translating gives CASRAGLASGELFF.

The chain couples TRBV7-9 to TRBJ2-5, with TRBD2 identical over 11 bases. Looked up from germline, CDR1 is SEHNR and CDR2 is FQNEAQ (reference sequence). This CDR3 has 17 residues. V gave up 5 bases and J gave up 5 bases; unmatched junction bases: 13. CDR3 region: CASSQTSSGRPGETQYF. The CDR3 DNA sequence: TGTGCCAGCAGCCAAACATCTAGCGGGAGGCCAGGGGAGACCCAGTACTTC.

The V and J genes are TRBV5-1 and TRBJ2-7; 13 bases are a match to TRBD2. Germline CDR1 and CDR2: SGHRS and YFSETQ. Losses at the gene ends were 0 bases for V and 5 bases for J; bases not matched to a gene: 5. There are 16 residues in the CDR3. In nucleotides, the CDR3 is TGCGCCAGCAGCTTGGAACTAGCGGGAGGGCCGAACGAGCAGTACTTC. Protein sequence: CASSLELAGGPNEQYF.

A single count supports this clone. Other DNA sequences in the sample encode the same CDR3. This chain joins TRBV5-1 and TRBJ2-1; TRBD1 might be the D (5 bases). The CDR3 is 16 residues long. Germline lookup yields CDR1 SGHRS and CDR2 YFSETQ. V was pared by 0 bases and J by 0 bases, with 10 bases between. The CDR3 protein is CASSLGGSSSYNEQFF. The CDR3 DNA is TGCGCCAGCAGCTTGGGGGGCTCGAGCTCCTACAATGAGCAGTTCTTC.

The rearrangement joins TRBV7-6 to TRBJ1-4; the match to TRBD1 covers 9 bases. CDR3 length equals 15 residues. With V trimmed by 6 bases and J by 7 bases, 9 bases remained unmatched. CDR1 is SGHVS, CDR2 FNYEAQ, per germline. For the CDR3, the DNA is TGTGCCAGCAGTTCCGGGACAGGGATGCGTGAAAAACTGTTTTTT. Protein sequence: CASSSGTGMREKLFF.

This clone was seen more than once but under ten times. This chain connects TRBV11-3 to TRBJ2-2; TRBD1 matches 12 bases. The germline CDR1 and CDR2 sequences are SGHNT and YENEEA. V was pared by 5 bases and J by 6 bases, with 7 bases of the junction left unmatched. CDR3 size: 16 residues. The CDR3 here is CASSGGDRGRPGELFF. The CDR3 bases are TGTGCCAGCAGCGGCGGGGACAGGGGGCGCCCCGGGGAGCTGTTTTTT.

This clone has a single count. The chain recombines TRBV5-1 with TRBJ2-3, with 8 nucleotides matching TRBD2. The CDR3 sequence is 14 residues long. V shed 6 bases, J shed 6 bases, and the junction held 9 bases outside the gene matches. The germline V gene has CDR1 SGHRS and CDR2 YFSETQ. DNA for the CDR3: TGCGCCAGCAATGCGGGAGGTTCAGTGGATACGCAGTATTTT. Translated: CASNAGGSVDTQYF.

The V gene is TRBV7-8, the J gene TRBJ2-1, with 12 bases aligning to TRBD2. The germline CDR1 and CDR2 sequences are SGHVS and FQNEAQ. The CDR3 covers 17 residues. Losses at the gene ends were 3 bases for V and 3 bases for J; bases not matched to a gene: 6. Here the CDR3 DNA reads TGTGCCAGCAGCTTCGAACGACTAGCGGGAGACTACAATGAGCAGTTCTTC. Its protein is CASSFERLAGDYNEQFF.

The CDR3 sequence is CASSLGSWADPNYGYTF. In DNA form, the CDR3 reads TGCGCCAGCAGCTTGGGTTCTTGGGCAGATCCTAACTATGGCTACACCTTC. The J gene is TRBJ1-2, the V gene TRBV5-1; D unresolved. The CDR3 contains 17 residues. In germline, CDR1 is SGHRS, CDR2 YFSETQ. V shed 0 bases and J shed 0 bases, with 15 bases lying between them.

The chain joins TRBV6-5 to TRBJ1-1; unclear D gene. CDR3 length equals 16 residues. Germline loops: CDR1 MNHEY, CDR2 SVGAGI. V was trimmed by 0 bases and J by 0 bases, leaving 11 bases between them. The CDR3 nucleotides read TGTGCCAGCAGTTACTCGTTTGGAGAAATGAACACTGAAGCTTTCTTT. Its protein is CASSYSFGEMNTEAFF.

The rearrangement links TRBV6-4 to TRBJ2-1, with D perhaps matching TRBD2 (6 bases). V was clipped by 3 bases and J by 8 bases, with 17 bases between them. Looked up from germline, CDR1 is MRHNA and CDR2 is SNTAGT. The CDR3 extends over 15 amino acids. The CDR3, as DNA: TGTGCCAGCAGTGAATATAAGGCGGGGAGCGATGAGCAGTTCTTC. This codes for CASSEYKAGSDEQFF.

J is TRBJ2-2 and V is TRBV11-2, with 7 bases fitting TRBD2. Germline V CDR1 and CDR2: SGHAT, FQNNGV. The CDR3 is 15 residues long. The V gene end was trimmed by 5 bases and the J gene end by 2 bases; junction bases not matched to a gene: 5. In DNA, the CDR3 is TGTGCCAGCAGCCTCTGGACTAGAAACACCGGGGAGCTGTTTTTT. Translating gives CASSLWTRNTGELFF.

In the case of this clone: No conserved phenylalanine or tryptophan is present at the end of the CDR3, so a read error is the likely explanation. The DNA is left out, because the CDR3 cannot be placed on it with certainty; the CDR3 is given as TCRdb lists it. The chain joins TRBV23-1 to TRBJ2-7; the table gives TRBD2 as D, unverified against the DNA. TRBV23-1 is given ORF status, its function remaining uncertain. The CDR3 is 11 residues long, counting both termini. CDR3 residues: CASSQSVGEPD.

V and J are TRBV2 and TRBJ2-7; D uncertain. CDR1 and CDR2 (germline): SNHLY, FYNNEI. V dropped 7 bases and J dropped 3 bases, with 13 bases sitting between them. The CDR3 is 13 residues long. As DNA, the CDR3 is TGTGCCAGCACTTCGGCTAGAGACTACGAGCAGTACTTC. Protein sequence: CASTSARDYEQYF.

The V call is TRBV5-1, the J call TRBJ2-5, with TRBD2 matching 7 bases. Germline values: CDR1 SGHRS, CDR2 YFSETQ. With 5 bases clipped from V and 5 bases from J, the junction kept 6 bases outside the gene matches. This CDR3 spans 13 amino acids. The CDR3 DNA reads as TGCGCCAGCAGTGCGGGAGTAGAGGAGACCCAGTACTTC. As protein: CASSAGVEETQYF. The full variable domain, with the rest looked up from reference TRBV5-1 and TRBJ2-5, is KAGVTQTPRYLIKTRGQQVTLSCSPISGHRSVSWYQQTPGQGLQFLFEYFSETQRNKGNFPGRFSGRQFSNSRSEMNVSTLELGDSALYLCASSAGVEETQYFGPGTRLLVL.

A remark on this clone: Other DNA sequences of this sample code for an identical CDR3. This rearrangement joins TRBV30 to TRBJ2-2; D is perhaps TRBD1 (5 bases). CDR1 is GTSNPN, CDR2 SVGIG, per germline (reference sequence). V lost 3 bases to trimming and J lost 1 base, with 6 bases between them. This CDR3 region has 13 residues. The CDR3 spells CAWSRENTGELFF. CDR3 coding DNA: TGTGCCTGGAGCAGGGAGAACACCGGGGAGCTGTTTTTT.

V usage is TRBV12-5 and J usage is TRBJ2-7; 7 nucleotides align to TRBD1. CDR3 size: 13 residues. The V and J ends lost 6 bases and 1 base, in that order; junction bases with no gene match: 3. The germline CDR1 and CDR2 sequences are LGHNT and FRNRAP. CDR3 loop: CASGQGISYEQYF. CDR3 sequence (DNA): TGTGCTAGTGGACAGGGGATTTCCTACGAGCAGTACTTC.

This clone was seen only once. The chain couples TRBV4-2 to TRBJ1-5; 7 bases line up with TRBD1. This CDR3 has 16 amino acids. The V gene end was trimmed by 1 base and the J gene end by 0 bases; junction bases not matched to a gene: 3. Germline loops: CDR1 LGHNA, CDR2 YNFKEQ. The CDR3: CASSQGGGYSNQPQHF. In DNA, the CDR3 is TGTGCCAGCAGCCAAGGAGGGGGCTATAGCAATCAGCCCCAGCATTTT.

The chain carries TRBV6-5 and TRBJ2-1; D is unclear. V was shortened by 0 bases and J by 7 bases, with 16 bases between the two germline ends. The CDR3 has 16 residues. Germline values: CDR1 MNHEY, CDR2 SVGAGI. The CDR3 nucleotides read TGTGCCAGCAGTTACTCTCGGCGGCAGCGCAGAAATGAGCAGTTCTTC. Translating gives CASSYSRRQRRNEQFF.

J is TRBJ1-1 and V is TRBV6-1; D may be TRBD1 (6 bases). Germline V gene lookup returns CDR1 MNHNS and CDR2 SASEGT. V lost 6 bases and J lost 0, with 8 bases in between. The CDR3 has 13 residues. CDR3 nucleotide sequence: TGTGCCAGCAGGGCAGGGGTGAACACTGAAGCTTTCTTT. It is translated as CASRAGVNTEAFF.

The gene calls are TRBV14 and TRBJ2-7, with D perhaps matching TRBD2 (6 bases). CDR3 length: 14 residues. The germline CDR1 and CDR2 sequences are SGHDN and FVKESK. Between the trimmed V and J ends, which lost 4 bases and 4 bases, there was a span of 14 bases. Here the CDR3 DNA reads TGTGCCAGCAGCCGCGGACGGGGAGGATACGAGCAGTACTTC. It specifies CASSRGRGGYEQYF.

V is TRBV5-1 and J is TRBJ2-3, with D possibly matching TRBD2 (6 bases). V was cut by 2 bases and J by 4 bases, with 14 bases left in between. The CDR3 sequence is 15 residues long. Looked up from germline, CDR1 is SGHRS and CDR2 is YFSETQ. The CDR3 nucleotides read TGCGCCAGCAGCTTTAACGGGGGTGTCCCAGATACGCAGTATTTT. Its translation is CASSFNGGVPDTQYF.

In this sample, this clone turned up a few times. Other DNA sequences from this sample encode an identical CDR3 as well. This chain joins TRBV7-9 and TRBJ1-2; TRBD1 agrees at 10 bases. Trimming took 5 bases from V and 2 from J; bases not matched to a gene: 2. Looked up from germline, CDR1 is SEHNR and CDR2 is FQNEAQ (reference sequence). This CDR3 has 14 residues. As DNA, the CDR3 is TGTGCCAGCAGCCTGACAGGGGGCAACTATGGCTACACCTTC. Residues: CASSLTGGNYGYTF.